The T cell receptor (beta chain) described here comes from a study of Ad26.COV2.S vaccination and SARS-CoV-2 variants. The CDR3 loop spans 17 amino acids. Trimming shortened V by 5 bases and J by 0 bases, and 19 bases separated the two germline ends. CDR1 and CDR2 from the germline V gene are SGHTA and FQGNSA. Treatment described: some 19 received Ad26.COV2.S at low or high dose, single or two shots; 5 received placebo; per-sample allocation not given. Following the first vaccine or placebo injection, samples were taken on day 63. TCRdb keeps only in-frame clones here, not all; method: immunoSEQ multiplex PCR. The table records around 240,000 clones, approximately 87% of them present only once.

The rearrangement links TRBV7-2 to TRBJ1-2; D gene unclear. Material: peripheral blood, obtained in a trial of Ad26.COV2.S vaccine versus placebo. This clonotype was obtained from a person between 18 and 65 years old who received the Ad26.COV2.S COVID-19 vaccine or a placebo. CDR3 in amino acids: CASSLAEVDGANYGYTF. CDR3 sequence (DNA): TGTGCCAGCAGCCTTGCTGAGGTGGACGGAGCTAACTATGGCTACACCTTC.